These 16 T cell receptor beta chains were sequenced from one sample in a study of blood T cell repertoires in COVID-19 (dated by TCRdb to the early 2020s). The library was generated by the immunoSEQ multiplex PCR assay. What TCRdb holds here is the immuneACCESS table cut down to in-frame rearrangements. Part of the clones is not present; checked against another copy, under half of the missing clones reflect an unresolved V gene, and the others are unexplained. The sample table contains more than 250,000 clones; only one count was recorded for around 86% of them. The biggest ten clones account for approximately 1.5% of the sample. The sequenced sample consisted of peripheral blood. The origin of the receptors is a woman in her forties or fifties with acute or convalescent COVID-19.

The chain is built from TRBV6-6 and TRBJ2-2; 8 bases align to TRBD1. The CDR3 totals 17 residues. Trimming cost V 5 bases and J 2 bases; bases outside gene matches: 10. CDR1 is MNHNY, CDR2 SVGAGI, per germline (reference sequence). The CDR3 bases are TGTGCCAGCAGTCTCAGGGGGCAGCATTTTAACACCGGGGAGCTGTTTTTT. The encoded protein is CASSLRGQHFNTGELFF.

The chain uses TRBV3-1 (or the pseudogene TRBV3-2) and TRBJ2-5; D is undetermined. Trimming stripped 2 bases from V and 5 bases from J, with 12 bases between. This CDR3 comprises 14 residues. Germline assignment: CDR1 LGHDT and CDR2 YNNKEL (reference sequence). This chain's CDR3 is CASSQPRSVETQYF. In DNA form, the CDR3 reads TGTGCCAGCAGCCAACCTCGTAGTGTTGAGACCCAGTACTTC.

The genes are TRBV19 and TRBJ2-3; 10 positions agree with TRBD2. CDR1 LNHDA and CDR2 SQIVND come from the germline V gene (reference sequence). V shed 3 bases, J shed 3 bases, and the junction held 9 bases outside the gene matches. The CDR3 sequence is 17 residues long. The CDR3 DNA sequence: TGTGCCAGTAGTATTTGGCCTAGCGGGAGCGTTACAGATACGCAGTATTTT. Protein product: CASSIWPSGSVTDTQYF.

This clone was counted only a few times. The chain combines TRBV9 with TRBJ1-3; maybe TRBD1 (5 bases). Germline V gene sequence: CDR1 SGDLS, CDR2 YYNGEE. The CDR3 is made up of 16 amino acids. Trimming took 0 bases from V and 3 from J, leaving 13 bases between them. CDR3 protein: CASSVGGPTRGNTIYF. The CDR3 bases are TGTGCCAGCAGCGTAGGGGGCCCTACCCGTGGAAACACCATATATTTT.

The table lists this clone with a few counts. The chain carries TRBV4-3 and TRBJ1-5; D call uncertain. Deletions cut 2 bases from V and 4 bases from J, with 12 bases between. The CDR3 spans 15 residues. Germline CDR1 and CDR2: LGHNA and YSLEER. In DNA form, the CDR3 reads TGCGCCAGCAGCCAAATTTTAGGCGGGAATCAGCCCCAGCATTTT. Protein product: CASSQILGGNQPQHF.

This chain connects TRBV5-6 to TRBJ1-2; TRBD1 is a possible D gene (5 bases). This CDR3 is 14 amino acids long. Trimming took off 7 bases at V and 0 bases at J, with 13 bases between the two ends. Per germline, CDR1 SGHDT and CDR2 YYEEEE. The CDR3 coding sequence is TGTGCCAGCCGCCGGGGGGGAACTAACTATGGCTACACCTTC. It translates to CASRRGGTNYGYTF.

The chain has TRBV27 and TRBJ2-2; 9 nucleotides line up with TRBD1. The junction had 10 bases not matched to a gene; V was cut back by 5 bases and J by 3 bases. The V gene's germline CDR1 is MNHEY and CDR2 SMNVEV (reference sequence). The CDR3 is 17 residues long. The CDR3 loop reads CASSLVPGQGDTGELFF. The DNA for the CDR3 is TGTGCCAGCAGTCTTGTCCCGGGACAGGGAGACACCGGGGAGCTGTTTTTT.

The DNA of the CDR3 is TGTGCCAGCAGCCAAAGCCCGGCTAGCCATCAAGAGACCCAGTACTTC. Translating gives CASSQSPASHQETQYF. The rearrangement joins TRBV9 to TRBJ2-5; D is possibly TRBD2 (5 bases). Germline assignment: CDR1 SGDLS and CDR2 YYNGEE. V dropped 4 bases and J dropped 2 bases, with 18 bases sitting between them. This CDR3 is built from 16 residues. Drawing the rest from reference TRBV9 and TRBJ2-5, the complete variable domain is DSGVTQTPKHLITATGQRVTLRCSPRSGDLSVYWYQQSLDQGLQFLIQYYNGEERAKGNILERFSAQQFPDLHSELNLSSLELGDSALYFCASSQSPASHQETQYFGPGTRLLVL.

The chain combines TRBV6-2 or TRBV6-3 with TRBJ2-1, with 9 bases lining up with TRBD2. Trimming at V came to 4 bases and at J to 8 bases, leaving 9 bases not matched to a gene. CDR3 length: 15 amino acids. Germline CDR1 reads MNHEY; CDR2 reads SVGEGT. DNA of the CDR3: TGTGCCAGCAGTTCGTTGCTAGCGGGGCGGTATGAGCAGTTCTTC. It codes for CASSSLLAGRYEQFF.

For the CDR3, the DNA is TGTGCCAGCAGTTTGACAGGGGATAATGAAAAACTGTTTTTT. It encodes CASSLTGDNEKLFF. This sequence joins TRBV28 and TRBJ1-4; TRBD1 aligns across 8 bases. Per the germline V gene, CDR1 is MDHEN and CDR2 is SYDVKM. The V gene end was trimmed by 3 bases and the J gene end by 4 bases; junction bases not matched to a gene: 1. The CDR3 consists of 14 residues.

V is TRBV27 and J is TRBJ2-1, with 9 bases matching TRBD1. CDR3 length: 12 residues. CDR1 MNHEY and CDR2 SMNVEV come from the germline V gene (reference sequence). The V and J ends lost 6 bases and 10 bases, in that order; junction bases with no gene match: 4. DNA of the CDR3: TGTGCCAGCAGCCCGGACAGGGGAGAGCAGTTCTTC. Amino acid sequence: CASSPDRGEQFF.

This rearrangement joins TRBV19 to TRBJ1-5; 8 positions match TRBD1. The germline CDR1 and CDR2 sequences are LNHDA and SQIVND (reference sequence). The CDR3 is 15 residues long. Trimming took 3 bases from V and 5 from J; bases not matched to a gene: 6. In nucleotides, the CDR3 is TGTGCCAGTAGTATTGGACAGGGCCGATATCAGCCCCAGCATTTT. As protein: CASSIGQGRYQPQHF.

The CDR3 reads CASSPLLAGGPEYNTDTQYF. In DNA form, the CDR3 reads TGTGCCAGCAGCCCCCTTCTAGCGGGAGGGCCAGAGTACAACACAGATACGCAGTATTTT. V and J are TRBV28 and TRBJ2-3, with TRBD2 matching 12 bases. With V trimmed by 6 bases and J by 2 bases, 18 bases remained unmatched. In germline, CDR1 is MDHEN, CDR2 SYDVKM. The CDR3 has 20 amino acids.

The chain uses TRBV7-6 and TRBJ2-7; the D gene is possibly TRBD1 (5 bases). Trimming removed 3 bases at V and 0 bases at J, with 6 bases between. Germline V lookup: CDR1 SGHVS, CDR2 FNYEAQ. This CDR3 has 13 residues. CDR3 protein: CASSFRDSYEQYF. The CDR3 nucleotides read TGTGCCAGCAGCTTCAGGGACTCCTACGAGCAGTACTTC.

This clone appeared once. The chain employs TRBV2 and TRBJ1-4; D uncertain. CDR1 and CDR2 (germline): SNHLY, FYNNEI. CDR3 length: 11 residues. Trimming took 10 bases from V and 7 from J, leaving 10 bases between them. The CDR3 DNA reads TGTGCCATCGGGAGCCTTGAAAAACTGTTTTTT. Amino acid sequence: CAIGSLEKLFF.

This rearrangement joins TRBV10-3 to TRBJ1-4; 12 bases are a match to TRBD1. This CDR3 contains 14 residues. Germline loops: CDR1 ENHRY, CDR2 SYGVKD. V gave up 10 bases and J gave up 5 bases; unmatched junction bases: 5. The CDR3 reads CASTGQGANEKLFF. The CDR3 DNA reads TGTGCCAGCACGGGACAGGGGGCAAATGAAAAACTGTTTTTT.